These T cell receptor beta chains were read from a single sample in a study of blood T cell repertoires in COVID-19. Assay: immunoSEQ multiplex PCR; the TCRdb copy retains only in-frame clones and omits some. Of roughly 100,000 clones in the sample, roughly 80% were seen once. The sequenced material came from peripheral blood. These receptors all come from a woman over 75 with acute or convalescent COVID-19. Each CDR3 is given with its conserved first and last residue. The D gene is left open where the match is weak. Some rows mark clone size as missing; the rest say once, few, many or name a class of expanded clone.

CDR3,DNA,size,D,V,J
CASTIQGDYGYTF,TGTGCCAGCACCATACAAGGGGACTATGGCTACACCTTC,-,-,TRBV2,TRBJ1-2
CASRDQGDSPLHF,TGCGCCAGCAGAGATCAGGGGGATTCACCCCTCCACTTT,-,TRBD1,TRBV5-1,TRBJ1-6
CASGELGTSGSTDTQYF,TGTGCCAGTGGAGAACTCGGGACTAGCGGGTCCACAGATACGCAGTATTTT,-,TRBD2,TRBV28,TRBJ2-3
CASSLSGRFTGELFF,TGTGCCAGCAGTTTGAGCGGGAGATTCACCGGGGAGCTGTTTTTT,once,TRBD2,TRBV27,TRBJ2-2
CASSTGQGAKPQHF,TGTGCCAGTAGTACAGGACAGGGGGCAAAGCCCCAGCATTTT,-,TRBD1,TRBV19,TRBJ1-5
CASSLTGQGNTIYF,TGTGCCAGCAGTTTAACCGGACAGGGGAACACCATATATTTT,-,TRBD1,TRBV27,TRBJ1-3
CATREYTEAFF,TGTGCCACCAGGGAGTACACTGAAGCTTTCTTT,-,-,TRBV15,TRBJ1-1
CASSVDGQGGRKLFF,TGTGCCAGCAGCGTAGACGGACAGGGGGGAAGAAAACTGTTTTTT,-,TRBD1,TRBV9,TRBJ1-4
CASRGQYNSPLHF,TGTGCCAGCAGAGGACAGTACAATTCACCCCTCCACTTT,-,-,TRBV25-1,TRBJ1-6
CASSSPREGLEEQYF,TGTGCCAGCAGTTCCCCCCGAGAAGGACTAGAAGAGCAGTACTTC,-,TRBD2,TRBV6-6,TRBJ2-7
CASSLYISGRDEQFF,TGTGCCAGCAGCTTATATATTAGCGGGAGAGATGAGCAGTTCTTC,-,TRBD2,TRBV7-2,TRBJ2-1
CASSLDSNTEAFF,TGTGCCAGCAGCTTGGACAGTAACACTGAAGCTTTCTTT,-,-,TRBV5-4,TRBJ1-1
CASSSDRRYGYTF,TGTGCCAGCAGTTCGGACAGACGCTATGGCTACACCTTC,-,-,TRBV7-2,TRBJ1-2
CASSLRLAMETQYF,TGTGCCAGCAGCTTACGTCTAGCGATGGAGACCCAGTACTTC,-,-,TRBV7-2,TRBJ2-5
CASSGGAETQYF,TGTGCCAGTTCGGGGGGCGCGGAGACCCAGTACTTC,-,-,TRBV6-5,TRBJ2-5
CASALSGSNQPQHF,TGTGCCAGCGCACTCAGCGGCAGCAATCAGCCCCAGCATTTT,-,-,TRBV28,TRBJ1-5
CAWKGPRGPLHF,TGTGCCTGGAAGGGTCCCCGGGGACCCCTCCACTTT,-,-,TRBV30,TRBJ1-6
CASSVAFQETQYF,TGTGCCAGCAGCGTAGCCTTCCAAGAGACCCAGTACTTC,-,-,TRBV9,TRBJ2-5
CASSVKPVNTGELFF,TGTGCCAGCAGCGTTAAGCCTGTGAACACCGGGGAGCTGTTTTTT,-,-,TRBV9,TRBJ2-2
CASSLVGGGARNTIYF,TGTGCCAGCAGTTTAGTAGGAGGGGGCGCGAGAAACACCATATATTTT,-,TRBD1,TRBV28,TRBJ1-3
CSIGEGGTDTQYF,TGCAGCATAGGGGAGGGTGGCACAGATACGCAGTATTTT,once,TRBD2,TRBV29-1,TRBJ2-3
CASSDQGEKLFF,TGTGCCAGCAGTGACCAGGGCGAAAAACTGTTTTTT,-,-,TRBV2,TRBJ1-4
CASSSGTSGRQNIQYF,TGTGCCAGCAGTTCTGGGACTAGCGGGAGACAAAACATTCAGTACTTC,-,TRBD2,TRBV6-6,TRBJ2-4
CASSYGRGHYGYTF,TGTGCCAGCAGTTACGGCAGGGGCCACTATGGCTACACCTTC,-,-,TRBV6-5,TRBJ1-2
CASSQGGSPLHF,TGTGCCAGCTCACAAGGGGGTTCACCCCTCCACTTT,-,-,TRBV18,TRBJ1-6
CASSLGQSNSPLHF,TGTGCCAGCAGCCTGGGACAGTCCAATTCACCCCTCCACTTT,-,TRBD1,TRBV3-1/TRBV3-2,TRBJ1-6
CSPKRGTEAFF,TGCAGTCCCAAAAGGGGGACTGAAGCTTTCTTT,-,-,TRBV20-1,TRBJ1-1
CASSPRLAGTTDTQYF,TGTGCCAGCAGCCCCCGACTAGCGGGGACCACAGATACGCAGTATTTT,once,TRBD2,TRBV9,TRBJ2-3
CASSRGINEQFF,TGTGCCAGCAGTCGCGGGATCAATGAGCAGTTCTTC,-,-,TRBV12-3/TRBV12-4,TRBJ2-1
CAWSPGTNQPQHF,TGTGCCTGGAGTCCGGGAACCAATCAGCCCCAGCATTTT,once,-,TRBV30,TRBJ1-5
CATSDFKASFADTQYF,TGTGCCACCAGTGATTTCAAGGCTAGCTTCGCAGATACGCAGTATTTT,once,-,TRBV24-1,TRBJ2-3
CASSPGIQETQYF,TGTGCCAGCAGTCCCGGGATACAAGAGACCCAGTACTTC,-,-,TRBV28,TRBJ2-5
CASSEANGWGGTGAFF,TGTGCCAGCAGTGAAGCAAATGGTTGGGGGGGCACAGGGGCTTTCTTT,-,-,TRBV2,TRBJ1-1